This record looks at one TCR beta chain sequence and its context. Clones were read by immunoSEQ multiplex PCR, and TCRdb kept only the in-frame ones, dropping some. The sample lists approximately 100,000 clones, 70% to 75% occurring once. Per germline, CDR1 LNHDA and CDR2 SQIVND (reference sequence). This CDR3 comprises 13 residues. J gave up 6 bases and V 6 bases, and 4 bases lay outside the gene matches. This sample was taken from a study of blood T cell repertoires in COVID-19. In the study overall: Spain, Italy and the United States supplied samples that represented acute and convalescent COVID-19.

The sequenced sample consisted of peripheral blood. The sequence was collected from a human donor with acute or convalescent COVID-19. The donor label of this sample is uncertain. This chain joins TRBV19 and TRBJ1-2; 10 bases fit TRBD1. The CDR3 bases are TGTGCCAGTAGGGACAGGGGGAGTCATGGCTACACCTTC. Protein: CASRDRGSHGYTF. Using reference TRBV19 and TRBJ1-2 for the parts outside the CDR3, the full variable domain is DGGITQSPKYLFRKEGQNVTLSCEQNLNHDAMYWYRQDPGQGLRLIYYSQIVNDFQKGDIAEGYSVSREKKESFPLTVTSAQKNPTAFYLCASRDRGSHGYTFGSGTRLTVV.